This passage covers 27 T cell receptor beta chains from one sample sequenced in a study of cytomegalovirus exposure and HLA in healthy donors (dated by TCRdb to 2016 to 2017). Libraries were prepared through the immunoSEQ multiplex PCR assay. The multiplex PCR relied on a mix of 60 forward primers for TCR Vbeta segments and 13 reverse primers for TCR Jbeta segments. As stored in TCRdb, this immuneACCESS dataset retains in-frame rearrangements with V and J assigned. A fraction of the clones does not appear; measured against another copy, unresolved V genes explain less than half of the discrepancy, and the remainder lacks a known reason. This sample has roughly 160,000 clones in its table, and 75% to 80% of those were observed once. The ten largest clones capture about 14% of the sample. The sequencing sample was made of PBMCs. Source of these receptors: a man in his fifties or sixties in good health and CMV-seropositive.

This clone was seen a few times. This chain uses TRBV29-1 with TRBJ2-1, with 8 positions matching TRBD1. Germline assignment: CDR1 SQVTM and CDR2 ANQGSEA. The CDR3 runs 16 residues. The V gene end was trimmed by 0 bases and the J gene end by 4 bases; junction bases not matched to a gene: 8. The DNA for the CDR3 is TGCAGCGTTGAAGATCTGAACAGGGGGTCATACAATGAGCAGTTCTTC. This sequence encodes CSVEDLNRGSYNEQFF.

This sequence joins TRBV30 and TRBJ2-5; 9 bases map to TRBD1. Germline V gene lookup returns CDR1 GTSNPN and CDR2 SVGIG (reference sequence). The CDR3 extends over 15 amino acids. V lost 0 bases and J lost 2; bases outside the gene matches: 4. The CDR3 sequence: CAWSVGTGWQETQYF. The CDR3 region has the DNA TGTGCCTGGAGTGTAGGGACAGGGTGGCAAGAGACCCAGTACTTC. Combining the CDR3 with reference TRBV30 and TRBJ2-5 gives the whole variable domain SQTIHQWPATLVQPVGSPLSLECTVEGTSNPNLYWYRQAAGRGLQLLFYSVGIGQISSEVPQNLSASRPQDRQFILSSKKLLLSDSGFYLCAWSVGTGWQETQYFGPGTRLLVL.

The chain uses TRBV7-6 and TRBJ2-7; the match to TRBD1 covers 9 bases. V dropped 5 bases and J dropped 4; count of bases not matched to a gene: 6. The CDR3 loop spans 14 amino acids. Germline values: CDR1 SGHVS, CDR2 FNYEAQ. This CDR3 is CASSRTGEQYEQYF. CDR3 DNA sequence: TGTGCCAGCAGCCGGACAGGGGAGCAATACGAGCAGTACTTC.

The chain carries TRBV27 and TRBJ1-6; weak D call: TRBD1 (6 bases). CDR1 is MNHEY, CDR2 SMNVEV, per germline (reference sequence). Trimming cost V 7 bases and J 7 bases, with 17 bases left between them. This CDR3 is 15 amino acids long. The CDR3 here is CASNPGATSNSPLHF. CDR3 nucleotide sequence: TGTGCCAGCAATCCAGGGGCCACCTCAAATTCACCCCTCCACTTT.

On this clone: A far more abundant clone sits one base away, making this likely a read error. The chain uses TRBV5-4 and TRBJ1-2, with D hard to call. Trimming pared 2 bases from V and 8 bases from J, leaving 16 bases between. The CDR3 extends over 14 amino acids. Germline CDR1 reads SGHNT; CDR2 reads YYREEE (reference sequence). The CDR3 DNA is TGTGCCAGCAGCTTAGAGGGAGAGGTCTGGGGCTACACCTTC. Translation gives CASSLEGEVWGYTF.

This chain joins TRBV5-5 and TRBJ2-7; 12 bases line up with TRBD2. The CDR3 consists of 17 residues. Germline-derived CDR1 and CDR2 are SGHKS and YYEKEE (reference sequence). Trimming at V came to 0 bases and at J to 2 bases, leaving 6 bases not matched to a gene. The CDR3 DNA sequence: TGTGCCAGCAGCTTGGCGGTTTCTAGCGGGGGGGCCTACGAGCAGTACTTC. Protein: CASSLAVSSGGAYEQYF. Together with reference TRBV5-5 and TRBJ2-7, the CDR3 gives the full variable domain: DAGVTQSPTHLIKTRGQQVTLRCSPISGHKSVSWYQQVLGQGPQFIFQYYEKEERGRGNFPDRFSARQFPNYSSELNVNALLLGDSALYLCASSLAVSSGGAYEQYFGPGTRLTVT.

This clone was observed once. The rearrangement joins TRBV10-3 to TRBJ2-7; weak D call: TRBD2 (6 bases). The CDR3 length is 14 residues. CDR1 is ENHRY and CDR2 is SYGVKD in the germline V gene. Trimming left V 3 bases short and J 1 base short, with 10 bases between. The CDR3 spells CAISEVGTSYEQYF. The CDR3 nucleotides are TGTGCCATCAGTGAAGTTGGGACTTCCTACGAGCAGTACTTC.

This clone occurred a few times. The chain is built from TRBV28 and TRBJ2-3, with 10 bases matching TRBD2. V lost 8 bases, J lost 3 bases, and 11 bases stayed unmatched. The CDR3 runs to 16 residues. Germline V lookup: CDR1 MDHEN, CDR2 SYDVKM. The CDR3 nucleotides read TGTGCCAGCCCCTGGGCTAGCGGGGGCCATACAGATACGCAGTATTTT. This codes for CASPWASGGHTDTQYF.

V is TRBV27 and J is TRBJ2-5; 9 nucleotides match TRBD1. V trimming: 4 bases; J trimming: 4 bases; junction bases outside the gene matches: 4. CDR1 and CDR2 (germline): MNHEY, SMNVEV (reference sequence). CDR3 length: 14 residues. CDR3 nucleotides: TGTGCCAGCAGTTCATACAGGGGGCGAGAGACCCAGTACTTC. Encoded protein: CASSSYRGRETQYF.

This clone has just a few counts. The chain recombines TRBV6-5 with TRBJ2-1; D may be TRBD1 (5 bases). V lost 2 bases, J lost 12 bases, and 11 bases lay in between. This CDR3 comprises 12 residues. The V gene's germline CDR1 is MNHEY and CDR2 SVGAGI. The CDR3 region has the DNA TGTGCCAGCAGTTACGATGGTCAGGGGCAGTTCTTC. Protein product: CASSYDGQGQFF.

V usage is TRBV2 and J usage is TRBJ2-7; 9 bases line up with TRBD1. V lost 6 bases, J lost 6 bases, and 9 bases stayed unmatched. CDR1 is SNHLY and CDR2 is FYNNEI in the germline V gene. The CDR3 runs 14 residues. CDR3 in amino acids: CASSAPLDRGEQYF. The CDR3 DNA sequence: TGTGCCAGCAGCGCCCCCTTGGACAGGGGCGAGCAGTACTTC. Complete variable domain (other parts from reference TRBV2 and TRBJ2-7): EPEVTQTPSHQVTQMGQEVILRCVPISNHLYFYWYRQILGQKVEFLVSFYNNEISEKSEIFDDQFSVERPDGSNFTLKIRSTKLEDSAMYFCASSAPLDRGEQYFGPGTRLTVT.

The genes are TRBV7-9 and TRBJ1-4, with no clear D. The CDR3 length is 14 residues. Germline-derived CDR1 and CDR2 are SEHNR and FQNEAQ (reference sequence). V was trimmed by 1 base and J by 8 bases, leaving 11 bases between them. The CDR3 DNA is TGTGCCAGCAGCTTAGGGTCAGGAGGCGAAAAACTGTTTTTT. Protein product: CASSLGSGGEKLFF.

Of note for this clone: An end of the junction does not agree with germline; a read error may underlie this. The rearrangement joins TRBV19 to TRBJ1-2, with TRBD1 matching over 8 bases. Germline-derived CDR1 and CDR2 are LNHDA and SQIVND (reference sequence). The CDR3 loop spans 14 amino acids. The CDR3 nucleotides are TGTGCCAGTAGGATAGACAGGGGCGACTATGGCTACACCTTC. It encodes CASRIDRGDYGYTF. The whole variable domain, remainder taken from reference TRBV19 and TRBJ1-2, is DGGITQSPKYLFRKEGQNVTLSCEQNLNHDAMYWYRQDPGQGLRLIYYSQIVNDFQKGDIAEGYSVSREKKESFPLTVTSAQKNPTAFYLCASRIDRGDYGYTFGSGTRLTVV.

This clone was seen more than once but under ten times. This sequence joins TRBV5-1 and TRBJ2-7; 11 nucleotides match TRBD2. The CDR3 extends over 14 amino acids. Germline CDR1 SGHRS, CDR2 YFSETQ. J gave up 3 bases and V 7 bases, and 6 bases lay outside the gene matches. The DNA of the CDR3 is TGCGCCAGCCGCTCTAGCGGGGGGCTCTACGAGCAGTACTTC. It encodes CASRSSGGLYEQYF.

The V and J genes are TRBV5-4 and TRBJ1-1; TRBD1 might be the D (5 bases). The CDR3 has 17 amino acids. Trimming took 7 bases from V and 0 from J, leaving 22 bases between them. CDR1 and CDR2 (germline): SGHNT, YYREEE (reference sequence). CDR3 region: CASGPRSRGTLNTEAFF. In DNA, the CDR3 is TGTGCCAGCGGACCCAGATCCCGGGGGACGTTGAACACTGAAGCTTTCTTT.

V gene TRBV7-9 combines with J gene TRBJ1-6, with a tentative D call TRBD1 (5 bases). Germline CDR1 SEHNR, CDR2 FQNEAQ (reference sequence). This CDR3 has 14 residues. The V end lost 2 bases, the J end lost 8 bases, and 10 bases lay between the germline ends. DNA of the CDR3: TGTGCCAGCAGCTTATCAGGGTTGGATTCACCCCTCCACTTT. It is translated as CASSLSGLDSPLHF. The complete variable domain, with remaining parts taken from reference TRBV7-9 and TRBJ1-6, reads DTGVSQNPRHKITKRGQNVTFRCDPISEHNRLYWYRQTLGQGPEFLTYFQNEAQLEKSRLLSDRFSAERPKGSFSTLEIQRTEQGDSAMYLCASSLSGLDSPLHFGNGTRLTVT.

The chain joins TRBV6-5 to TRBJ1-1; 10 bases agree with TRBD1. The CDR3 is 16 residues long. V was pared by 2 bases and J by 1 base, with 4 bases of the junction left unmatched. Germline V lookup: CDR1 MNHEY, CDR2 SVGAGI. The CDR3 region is CASSYGQGGKNTEAFF. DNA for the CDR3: TGTGCCAGCAGTTACGGACAGGGGGGGAAGAACACTGAAGCTTTCTTT.

The CDR3 protein is CASSPIGGANGYTF. The DNA of the CDR3 is TGCGCCAGCAGCCCGATTGGGGGGGCGAATGGCTACACCTTC. The genes are TRBV4-1 and TRBJ1-2; weak D call: TRBD1 (6 bases). CDR3 length: 14 residues. V lost 4 bases, J lost 6 bases, and 15 bases lay in between. Per germline, CDR1 MGHRA and CDR2 YSYEKL.

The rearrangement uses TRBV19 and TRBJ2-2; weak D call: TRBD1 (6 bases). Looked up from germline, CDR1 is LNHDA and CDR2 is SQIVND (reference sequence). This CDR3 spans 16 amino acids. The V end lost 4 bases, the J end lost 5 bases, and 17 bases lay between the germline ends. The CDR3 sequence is CASSTRARGDTGELFF. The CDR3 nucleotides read TGTGCCAGTAGTACCCGGGCCAGGGGAGATACCGGGGAGCTGTTTTTT.

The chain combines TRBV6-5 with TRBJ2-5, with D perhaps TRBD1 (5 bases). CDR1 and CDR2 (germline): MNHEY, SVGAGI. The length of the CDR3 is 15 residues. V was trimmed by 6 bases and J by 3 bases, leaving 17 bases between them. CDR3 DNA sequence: TGTGCCAGCAGCAGGGATGGCGCTTTTAAAGAGACCCAGTACTTC. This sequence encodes CASSRDGAFKETQYF.

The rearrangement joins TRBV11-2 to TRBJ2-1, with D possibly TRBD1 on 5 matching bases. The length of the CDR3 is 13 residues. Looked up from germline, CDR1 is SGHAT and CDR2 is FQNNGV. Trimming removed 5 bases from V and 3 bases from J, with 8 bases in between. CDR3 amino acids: CASSLTDYNEQFF. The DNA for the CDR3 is TGTGCCAGCAGCCTGACAGACTACAATGAGCAGTTCTTC.

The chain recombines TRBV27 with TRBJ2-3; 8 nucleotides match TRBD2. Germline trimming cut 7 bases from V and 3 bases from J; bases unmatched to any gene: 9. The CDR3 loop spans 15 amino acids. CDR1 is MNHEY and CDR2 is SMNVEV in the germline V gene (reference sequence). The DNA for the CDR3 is TGTGCCAGCACCCTGAGCGGGGGCTGGACAGATACGCAGTATTTT. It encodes CASTLSGGWTDTQYF.

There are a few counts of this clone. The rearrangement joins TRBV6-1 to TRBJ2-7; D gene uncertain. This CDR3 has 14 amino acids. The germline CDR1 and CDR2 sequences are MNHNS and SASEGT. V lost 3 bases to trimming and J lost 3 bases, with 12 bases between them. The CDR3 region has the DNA TGTGCCAGCAGTGACAGTCGAAGACTCTACGAGCAGTACGTC. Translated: CASSDSRRLYEQYV.

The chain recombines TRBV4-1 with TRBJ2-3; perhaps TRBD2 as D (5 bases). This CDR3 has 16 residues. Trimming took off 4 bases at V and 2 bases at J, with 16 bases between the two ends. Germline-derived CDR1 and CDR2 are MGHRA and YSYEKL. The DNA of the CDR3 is TGCGCCAGCAGCCGATTCCCCGGCGGGTTCACAGATACGCAGTATTTT. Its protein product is CASSRFPGGFTDTQYF.

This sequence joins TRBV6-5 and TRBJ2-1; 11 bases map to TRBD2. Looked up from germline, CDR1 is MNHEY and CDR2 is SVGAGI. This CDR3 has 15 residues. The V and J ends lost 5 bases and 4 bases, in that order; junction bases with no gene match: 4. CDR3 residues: CASSQTSGDYNEQFF. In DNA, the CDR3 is TGTGCCAGCAGTCAGACTAGCGGGGATTACAATGAGCAGTTCTTC.

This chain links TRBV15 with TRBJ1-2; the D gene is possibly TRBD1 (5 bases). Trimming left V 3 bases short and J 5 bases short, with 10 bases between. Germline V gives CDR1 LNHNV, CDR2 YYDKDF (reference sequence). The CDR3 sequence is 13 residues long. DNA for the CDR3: TGTGCCACCAGCAGTCTGGCAGGGTATGGCTACACCTTC. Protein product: CATSSLAGYGYTF.

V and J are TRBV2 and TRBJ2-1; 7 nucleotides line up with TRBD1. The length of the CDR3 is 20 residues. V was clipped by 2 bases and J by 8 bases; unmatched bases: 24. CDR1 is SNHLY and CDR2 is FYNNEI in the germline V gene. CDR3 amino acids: CASSEWERDSQFLGRDEQFF. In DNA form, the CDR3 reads TGTGCCAGCAGTGAATGGGAACGGGACAGTCAATTCCTAGGTCGCGATGAGCAGTTCTTC.